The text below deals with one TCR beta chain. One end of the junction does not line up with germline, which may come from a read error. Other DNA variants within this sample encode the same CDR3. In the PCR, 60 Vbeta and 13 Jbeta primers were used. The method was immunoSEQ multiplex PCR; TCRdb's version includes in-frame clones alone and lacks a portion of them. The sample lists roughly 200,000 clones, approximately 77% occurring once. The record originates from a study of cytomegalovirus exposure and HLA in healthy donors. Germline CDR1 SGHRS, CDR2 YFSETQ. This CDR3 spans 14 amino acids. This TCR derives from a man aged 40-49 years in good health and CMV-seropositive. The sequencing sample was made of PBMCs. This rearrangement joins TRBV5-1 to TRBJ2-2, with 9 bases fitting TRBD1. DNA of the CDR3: TGTGCCAGCAGCTTGGCGACAGGGGGCGGGGAGCTGTTTTTT. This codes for CASSLATGGGELFF.